These T cell receptor beta chains were read from a single sample in a study of blood T cell repertoires in COVID-19. Assay: immunoSEQ multiplex PCR; the TCRdb copy retains only in-frame clones and omits some. Of some 530,000 clones in the sample, approximately 85% were seen once. What was sequenced was peripheral blood. These receptors were collected from a human donor in a cohort sampled during active COVID-19. CDR3s include the opening cysteine and the closing phenylalanine or tryptophan. D genes are given only for firm matches. Clone size is shown for a subset of rows, as once, few, many or a class of expanded clone.

v_gene: TRBV7-8; abundance: .; j_gene: TRBJ2-7; d_gene: .; CDR3nt: TGTGCCAGCAGCTTATTCAGTGACTTACGATACGAGCAGTACTTC; CDR3aa: CASSLFSDLRYEQYF
v_gene: TRBV7-6; abundance: .; j_gene: TRBJ1-4; d_gene: .; CDR3nt: TGTGCCAGCAGCTCTAGAGGGAATCTGGATGAAAAACTGTTTTTT; CDR3aa: CASSSRGNLDEKLFF
v_gene: TRBV21-1; abundance: .; j_gene: TRBJ2-7; d_gene: .; CDR3nt: TGTGCCAGCAGCACCAGTCCTGGCCCGGGACTAGCGGTCCCCAAGGCCCATTACGAGCAGTACTTC; CDR3aa: CASSTSPGPGLAVPKAHYEQYF
v_gene: TRBV3-1/TRBV3-2; abundance: .; j_gene: TRBJ2-2; d_gene: .; CDR3nt: TGTGCCAGCAGCTCCGAGACCGGGGAGCTGTTTTTT; CDR3aa: CASSSETGELFF
v_gene: TRBV18; abundance: .; j_gene: TRBJ1-1; d_gene: TRBD1; CDR3nt: TGTGCCAGCTCACCAGTACTCCCGGGACAGGGTTTGAACACTGAAGCTTTCTTT; CDR3aa: CASSPVLPGQGLNTEAFF
v_gene: TRBV7-9; abundance: .; j_gene: TRBJ1-2; d_gene: TRBD1; CDR3nt: TGTGCCAGCAGCTTTGACAGGGCAGGTTGGGATGGCTACACCTTC; CDR3aa: CASSFDRAGWDGYTF
v_gene: TRBV5-6; abundance: .; j_gene: TRBJ1-2; d_gene: .; CDR3nt: TGTGCCAGCAGCCCCCTGAGGGGGAGGGGTGGCTACACCTTC; CDR3aa: CASSPLRGRGGYTF
v_gene: TRBV7-9; abundance: .; j_gene: TRBJ1-1; d_gene: .; CDR3nt: TGTGCCAGCAGCTTACAGGGCTTTACTGAAGCTTTCTTT; CDR3aa: CASSLQGFTEAFF
v_gene: TRBV7-2; abundance: .; j_gene: TRBJ2-7; d_gene: TRBD1; CDR3nt: TGTGCCAGCAGCTTAGGGGGACAGGGGGCTACGGTCTACGAGCAGTACTTC; CDR3aa: CASSLGGQGATVYEQYF
v_gene: TRBV28; abundance: once; j_gene: TRBJ2-1; d_gene: TRBD2; CDR3nt: TGTGCCAGCAGACGCGGGACTAGATTAGGCAATGAGCAGTTCTTC; CDR3aa: CASRRGTRLGNEQFF
v_gene: TRBV19; abundance: .; j_gene: TRBJ2-2; d_gene: TRBD1; CDR3nt: TGTGCCAGTAGTACCTTTAGGACAGGGAACACCGGGGAGCTGTTTTTT; CDR3aa: CASSTFRTGNTGELFF
v_gene: TRBV30; abundance: .; j_gene: TRBJ1-2; d_gene: .; CDR3nt: TGTGCCTGGAATAGGGACCCCCGGGAGGAAGGCTACACCTTC; CDR3aa: CAWNRDPREEGYTF
v_gene: TRBV2; abundance: .; j_gene: TRBJ2-5; d_gene: .; CDR3nt: TGTGCCAGCAGTGTTCACAACCAAGAGACCCAGTACTTC; CDR3aa: CASSVHNQETQYF
v_gene: TRBV21-1; abundance: .; j_gene: TRBJ2-7; d_gene: .; CDR3nt: TGTGCCAGCAGCCCTCCCGGTCCTAGGGAGCAGTACTTC; CDR3aa: CASSPPGPREQYF
v_gene: TRBV6-5; abundance: .; j_gene: TRBJ1-6; d_gene: TRBD1; CDR3nt: TGTGCCAGCAGTTACTCGACAGGGGCCCGGGGTTCACCCCTCCACTTT; CDR3aa: CASSYSTGARGSPLHF
v_gene: TRBV6-5; abundance: once; j_gene: TRBJ1-1; d_gene: .; CDR3nt: TGTGCCAGCAGTCCCAGGAACACTGAAGCTTTCTTT; CDR3aa: CASSPRNTEAFF
v_gene: TRBV30; abundance: .; j_gene: TRBJ2-7; d_gene: TRBD2; CDR3nt: TGTGCCTGGTCCTTGGGACTAGCGGGCTACGAGCAGTACTTC; CDR3aa: CAWSLGLAGYEQYF
v_gene: TRBV19; abundance: .; j_gene: TRBJ2-4; d_gene: TRBD2; CDR3nt: TGTGCCAGTAGTATTAGCGGGAGCGTTGGTAAGGCCAAAAACATTCAGTACTTC; CDR3aa: CASSISGSVGKAKNIQYF
v_gene: TRBV27; abundance: .; j_gene: TRBJ1-2; d_gene: .; CDR3nt: TGTGCCAGCAGTCCGCGGACAGCCGCTAACTATGGCTACACCTTC; CDR3aa: CASSPRTAANYGYTF
v_gene: TRBV5-1; abundance: .; j_gene: TRBJ2-6; d_gene: .; CDR3nt: TGCGCCAGCAGCTTCGGGAGCTCTGGGGCCAACGTCCTGACTTTC; CDR3aa: CASSFGSSGANVLTF
v_gene: TRBV7-2; abundance: .; j_gene: TRBJ2-7; d_gene: TRBD2; CDR3nt: TGTGCCAGCAGCCTGGGACTAGCGGGACAGCAGTACTTC; CDR3aa: CASSLGLAGQQYF
v_gene: TRBV9; abundance: few; j_gene: TRBJ1-1; d_gene: .; CDR3nt: TGTGCCAGCAGCCCTCGACCGACTGAGAACACTGAAGCTTTCTTT; CDR3aa: CASSPRPTENTEAFF
v_gene: TRBV25-1; abundance: .; j_gene: TRBJ2-4; d_gene: .; CDR3nt: TGTGCCAGCTTAGGGTTTGGTAGCGGAGCCAAAAACATTCAGTACTTC; CDR3aa: CASLGFGSGAKNIQYF
v_gene: TRBV24-1; abundance: .; j_gene: TRBJ2-6; d_gene: TRBD1; CDR3nt: TGTGCCACCGCCCCGGCGGGACAGGGTATTACTGGGGCCAACGTCCTGACTTTC; CDR3aa: CATAPAGQGITGANVLTF
v_gene: TRBV28; abundance: .; j_gene: TRBJ1-5; d_gene: TRBD1; CDR3nt: TGTGCCAGCAGTCCACCGGGACAGGGATATCGTCAGCCCCAGCATTTT; CDR3aa: CASSPPGQGYRQPQHF
v_gene: TRBV5-1; abundance: .; j_gene: TRBJ2-7; d_gene: TRBD2; CDR3nt: TGCGCCAGCAGCTTGGCCTTCAGCGGGAGCTCCTACGAGCAGTACTTC; CDR3aa: CASSLAFSGSSYEQYF
v_gene: TRBV19; abundance: .; j_gene: TRBJ1-5; d_gene: .; CDR3nt: TGTGCCAGTAGTAGACAACAGGTTCAGCCCCAGCATTTT; CDR3aa: CASSRQQVQPQHF